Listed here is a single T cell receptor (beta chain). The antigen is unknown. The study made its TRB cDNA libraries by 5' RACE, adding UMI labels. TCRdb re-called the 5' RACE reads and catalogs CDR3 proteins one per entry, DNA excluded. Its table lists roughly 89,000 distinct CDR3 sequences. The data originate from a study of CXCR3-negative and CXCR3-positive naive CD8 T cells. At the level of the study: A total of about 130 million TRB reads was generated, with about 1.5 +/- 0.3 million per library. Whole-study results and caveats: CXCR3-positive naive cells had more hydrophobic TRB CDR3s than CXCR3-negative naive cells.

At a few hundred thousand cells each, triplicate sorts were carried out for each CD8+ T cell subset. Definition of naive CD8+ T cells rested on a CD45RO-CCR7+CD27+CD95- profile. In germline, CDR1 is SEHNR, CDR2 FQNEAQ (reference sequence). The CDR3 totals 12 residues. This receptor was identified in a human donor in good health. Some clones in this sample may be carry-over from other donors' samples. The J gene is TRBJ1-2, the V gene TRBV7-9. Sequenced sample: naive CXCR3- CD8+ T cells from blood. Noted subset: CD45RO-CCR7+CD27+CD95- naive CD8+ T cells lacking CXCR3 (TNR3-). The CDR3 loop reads CASSLGGHGYTF.